This TCR beta chain was found in a study of T cell changes during pregnancy in multiple sclerosis. Clones were sequenced by immunoSEQ multiplex PCR, and TCRdb holds only the in-frame ones, with some missing. The table has tens of thousands of clones, approximately 95% seen once. The V end was cut by 7 bases, the J end by 4 bases, with 13 bases between. CDR3 length: 14 amino acids. The germline V gene has CDR1 ENHRY and CDR2 SYGVKD. This TCR was recovered from a female donor with multiple sclerosis, enrolled in a pregnancy study. The V gene is TRBV10-3, the J gene TRBJ2-2, with D perhaps TRBD2 (8 bases). This specimen was peripheral blood, taken in the first trimester of pregnancy. The DNA for the CDR3 is TGTGCCATCACCAGGGGGACTAGCACCGGGGAGCTGTTTTTT. This gives the protein CAITRGTSTGELFF.